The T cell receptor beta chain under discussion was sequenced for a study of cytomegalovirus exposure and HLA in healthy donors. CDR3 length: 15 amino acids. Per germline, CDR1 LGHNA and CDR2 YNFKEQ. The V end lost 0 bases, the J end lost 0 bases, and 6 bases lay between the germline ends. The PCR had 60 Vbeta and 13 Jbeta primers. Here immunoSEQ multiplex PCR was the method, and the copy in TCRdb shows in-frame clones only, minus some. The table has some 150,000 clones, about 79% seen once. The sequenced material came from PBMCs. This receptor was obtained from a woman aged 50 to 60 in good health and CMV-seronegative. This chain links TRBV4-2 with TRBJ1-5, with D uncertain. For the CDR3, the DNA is TGTGCCAGCAGCCAAGATCCAAATAGCAATCAGCCCCAGCATTTT. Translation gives CASSQDPNSNQPQHF.